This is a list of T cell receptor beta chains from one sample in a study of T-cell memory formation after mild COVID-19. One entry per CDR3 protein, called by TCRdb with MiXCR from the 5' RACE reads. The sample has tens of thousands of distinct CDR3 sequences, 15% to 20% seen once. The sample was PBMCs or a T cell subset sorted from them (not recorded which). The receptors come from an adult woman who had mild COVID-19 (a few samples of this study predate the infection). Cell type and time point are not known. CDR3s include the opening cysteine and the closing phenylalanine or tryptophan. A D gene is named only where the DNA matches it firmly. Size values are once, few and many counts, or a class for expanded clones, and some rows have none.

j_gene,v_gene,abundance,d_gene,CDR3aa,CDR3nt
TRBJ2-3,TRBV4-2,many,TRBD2,CASSLTSGGTDTQYF,TGTGCCAGCAGCCTGACTAGCGGGGGCACAGATACGCAGTATTTT
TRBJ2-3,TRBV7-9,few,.,CASTPINTDTQYF,TGTGCCAGCACCCCCATCAATACAGATACGCAGTATTTT
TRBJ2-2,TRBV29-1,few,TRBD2,CSVEEAGGADTGELFF,TGCAGCGTTGAAGAAGCGGGGGGCGCGGACACCGGGGAGCTGTTTTTT
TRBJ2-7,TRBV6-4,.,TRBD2,CASRDNGLAGGPLARYEQYF,TGTGCCAGCAGAGACAATGGACTAGCGGGAGGGCCCCTGGCGAGGTACGAGCAGTACTTC
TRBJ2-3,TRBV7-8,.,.,CASSLIGGGHITDTQYF,TGTGCCAGCAGCTTAATCGGTGGGGGCCACATCACAGATACGCAGTATTTT
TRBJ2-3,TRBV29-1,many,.,CSVVSVLADTQYF,TGCAGCGTTGTGAGCGTCCTGGCAGATACGCAGTATTTT
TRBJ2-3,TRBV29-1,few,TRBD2,CSVSGTSGGADTQYF,TGCAGCGTGTCCGGGACTAGCGGGGGGGCAGATACGCAGTATTTT
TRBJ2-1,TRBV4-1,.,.,CASSQVDLPSLGVSYNEQFF,TGCGCCAGCAGCCAAGTAGATCTTCCTAGCCTCGGCGTCTCCTACAATGAGCAGTTCTTC
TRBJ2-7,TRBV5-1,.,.,CASSPTGTYEQYF,TGCGCCAGCAGCCCTACAGGGACCTACGAGCAGTACTTC
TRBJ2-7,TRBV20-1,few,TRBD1,CSARAMGQGGYEQYF,TGCAGTGCTAGAGCCATGGGACAGGGGGGCTACGAGCAGTACTTC
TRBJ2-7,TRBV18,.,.,CASSPPTDHYEQYF,TGTGCCAGCTCACCACCGACGGATCACTACGAGCAGTACTTC
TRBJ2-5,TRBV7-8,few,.,CASSFWTMETQYF,TGTGCCAGCAGCTTTTGGACTATGGAGACCCAGTACTTC
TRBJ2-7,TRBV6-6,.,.,CASSYPGRRVEQYF,TGTGCCAGCAGCTATCCGGGACGCAGGGTCGAGCAGTACTTC
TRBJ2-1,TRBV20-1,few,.,CSARDPGSHSYNEQFF,TGCAGTGCTAGAGATCCCGGATCCCACTCCTACAATGAGCAGTTCTTC
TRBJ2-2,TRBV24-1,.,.,CATSDLSAGELFF,TGTGCCACCAGTGATTTATCTGCCGGGGAGCTGTTTTTT
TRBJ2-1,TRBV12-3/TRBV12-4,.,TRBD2,CASSDLAGGRDEQFF,TGTGCCAGCAGTGATCTAGCGGGGGGGCGGGATGAGCAGTTCTTC
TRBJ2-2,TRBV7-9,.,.,CASSTTRDPAGELFF,TGTGCCAGCAGCACGACTCGGGACCCAGCCGGGGAGCTGTTTTTT
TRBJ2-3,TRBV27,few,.,CASSLAPRWDTQYF,TGTGCCAGCAGTTTGGCCCCGAGGTGGGATACGCAGTATTTT
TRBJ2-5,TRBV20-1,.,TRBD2,CSARGGSGGGWETQYF,TGCAGTGCTAGAGGTGGTAGCGGGGGGGGATGGGAGACCCAGTACTTC
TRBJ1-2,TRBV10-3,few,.,CAIKLGQISDGDHYGYTF,TGTGCCATCAAATTGGGTCAGATTTCTGACGGGGACCACTATGGCTACACCTTC
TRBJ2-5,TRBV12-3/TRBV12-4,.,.,CASSFQGTQYF,TGTGCCAGCAGTTTTCAGGGGACCCAGTACTTC
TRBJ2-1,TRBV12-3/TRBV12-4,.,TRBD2,CASSLPEAGGDEQFF,TGTGCCAGCAGTCTCCCGGAAGCGGGGGGCGATGAGCAGTTCTTC
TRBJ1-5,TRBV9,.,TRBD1,CASSVATGTDQPQHF,TGTGCCAGCAGCGTAGCGACAGGGACGGATCAGCCCCAGCATTTT
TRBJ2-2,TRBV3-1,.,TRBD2,CASSQFSLAGPTGELFF,TGTGCCAGCAGCCAATTCTCTCTAGCGGGGCCCACCGGGGAGCTGTTTTTT
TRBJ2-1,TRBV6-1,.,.,CASSEHRREQFF,TGTGCCAGCAGTGAACACAGGCGAGAGCAGTTCTTC
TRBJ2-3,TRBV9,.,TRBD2,CASSVPLAGDSTDTQYF,TGTGCCAGCAGCGTTCCCTTAGCGGGGGACAGCACAGATACGCAGTATTTT
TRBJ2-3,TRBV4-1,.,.,CASSPGGSDSKDTQYF,TGCGCCAGCAGCCCCGGGGGTAGCGACAGCAAAGATACGCAGTATTTT
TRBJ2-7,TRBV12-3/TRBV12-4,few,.,CASSFRGPLWEQYF,TGTGCCAGCAGTTTCCGGGGCCCCCTATGGGAGCAGTACTTC
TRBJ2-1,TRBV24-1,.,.,CATSDFRDASGNEQFF,TGTGCCACCAGTGATTTTAGGGACGCGAGCGGCAATGAGCAGTTCTTC
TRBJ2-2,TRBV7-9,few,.,CASSLTSPNTGELFF,TGTGCCAGCAGCTTAACTAGCCCGAACACCGGGGAGCTGTTTTTT
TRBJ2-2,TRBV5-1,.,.,CASSLARGNTGELFF,TGCGCCAGCAGCTTGGCCAGGGGGAACACCGGGGAGCTGTTTTTT
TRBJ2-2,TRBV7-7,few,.,CASSLGGGNTGELFF,TGTGCTAGCAGCCTCGGAGGGGGGAACACCGGGGAGCTGTTTTTT
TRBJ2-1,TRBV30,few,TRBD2,CAWTGTREQFF,TGTGCCTGGACGGGGACTAGAGAGCAGTTCTTC
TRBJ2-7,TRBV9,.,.,CASSAPRSYEQYF,TGTGCCAGCAGCGCTCCAAGGTCCTACGAGCAGTACTTC
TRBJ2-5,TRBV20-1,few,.,CSGEAQYF,TGCAGTGGGGAGGCCCAGTACTTC
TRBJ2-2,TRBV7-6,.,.,CASSQVGGRTGELFF,TGTGCCAGCAGCCAAGTGGGCGGGCGCACCGGGGAGCTGTTTTTT
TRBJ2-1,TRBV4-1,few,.,CASSQSPGVLDEQFF,TGCGCCAGCAGCCAAAGTCCAGGGGTCCTCGATGAGCAGTTCTTC
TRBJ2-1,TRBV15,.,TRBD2,CATSRTALRGGYNEQFF,TGTGCCACCAGCAGAACCGCCTTGCGGGGGGGGTACAATGAGCAGTTCTTC
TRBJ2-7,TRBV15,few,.,CATSRDHSEHYEQYF,TGTGCCACCAGCAGAGATCATTCAGAACACTACGAGCAGTACTTC
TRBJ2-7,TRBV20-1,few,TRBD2,CSAVITSGAYEQYF,TGCAGTGCTGTTATCACTAGCGGGGCCTACGAGCAGTACTTC
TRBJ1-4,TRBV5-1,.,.,CASSLTNEKLFF,TGCGCCAGCAGCTTAACCAATGAAAAACTGTTTTTT
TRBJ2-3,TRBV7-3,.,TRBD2,CASSSGLAARTDTQYF,TGTGCCAGCAGCTCAGGACTAGCGGCCCGCACAGATACGCAGTATTTT
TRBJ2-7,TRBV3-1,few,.,CASNSGYEQYF,TGTGCCAGCAACTCTGGGTACGAGCAGTACTTC
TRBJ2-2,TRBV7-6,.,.,CASSPTGNTGELFF,TGTGCCAGCAGCCCCACAGGGAACACCGGGGAGCTGTTTTTT
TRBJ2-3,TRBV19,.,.,CASSIVKTDTQYF,TGTGCCAGTAGTATAGTGAAGACAGATACGCAGTATTTT
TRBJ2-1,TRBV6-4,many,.,CASSDSSGSYNEQFF,TGTGCCAGCAGTGACTCTAGCGGCTCTTACAATGAGCAGTTCTTC
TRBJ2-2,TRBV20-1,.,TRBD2,CSARSLAGDTGELFF,TGCAGTGCTAGAAGTTTGGCGGGGGACACCGGGGAGCTGTTTTTT
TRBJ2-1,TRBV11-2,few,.,CASSHEDWNEQFF,TGTGCCAGCAGCCACGAAGACTGGAATGAGCAGTTCTTC
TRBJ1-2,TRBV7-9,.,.,CASSDRTGGYTF,TGTGCCAGCAGCGACAGGACCGGTGGCTACACCTTC
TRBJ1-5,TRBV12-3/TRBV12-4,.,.,CASSFNNQPQHF,TGTGCCAGCAGTTTTAACAATCAGCCCCAGCATTTT
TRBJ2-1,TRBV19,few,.,CASSPDGNEQFF,TGTGCCAGTAGTCCCGACGGGAATGAGCAGTTCTTC
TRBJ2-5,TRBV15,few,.,CATSFDSGKTQYF,TGTGCCACCAGCTTTGACTCGGGCAAGACCCAGTACTTC
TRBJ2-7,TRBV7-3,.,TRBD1,CASRRDRTYEQYF,TGTGCCAGCAGAAGGGACAGAACCTACGAGCAGTACTTC
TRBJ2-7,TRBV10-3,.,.,CAISDGKGREQYF,TGTGCCATCAGTGATGGGAAGGGGCGAGAGCAGTACTTC
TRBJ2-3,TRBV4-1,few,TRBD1,CASSQGDSADTQYF,TGCGCCAGCAGCCAGGGGGACAGTGCAGATACGCAGTATTTT
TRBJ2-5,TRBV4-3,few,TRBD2,CASSLGLDRWETQYF,TGCGCCAGCAGCCTGGGACTAGATAGGTGGGAGACCCAGTACTTC
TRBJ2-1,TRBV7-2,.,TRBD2,CASTSPGTSFNEQFF,TGTGCCAGCACCTCCCCCGGGACTAGCTTCAATGAGCAGTTCTTC